This T cell receptor beta chain was captured by sequencing in a study of T cells after yellow fever vaccination. TCRdb re-called the 5' RACE reads through MiXCR, storing one row per CDR3 protein. The repertoire consists of approximately 550,000 distinct CDR3 sequences, with roughly 14% occurring once and the leading ten covering around an eighth. This clonotype appeared a few times. Looked up from germline, CDR1 is SGDLS and CDR2 is YYNGEE. Trimming took 0 bases from V and 2 from J; bases not matched to a gene: 7. The CDR3 is 16 residues long. The TCR originated in a young man who received the YFV17D yellow fever vaccine. V gene TRBV9 combines with J gene TRBJ2-5; TRBD2 matches at 7 bases. The material sequenced was PBMCs, taken on the day of the yellow fever booster vaccination. CDR3 DNA: TGTGCCAGCAGCGTAGCATCAGGACTAGGGCAAGAGACCCAGTACTTC. Translated: CASSVASGLGQETQYF.